The 21 T cell receptor beta chains below were found in one sample sequenced in a study of cytomegalovirus exposure and HLA in healthy donors. Assay: immunoSEQ multiplex PCR; the TCRdb copy retains only in-frame clones and omits some. Among a few hundred thousand clones listed, 90% to 95% were seen once. The sample comprised PBMCs. Receptors were obtained from a woman aged 18-29 years in good health and CMV-seronegative.

The chain recombines TRBV7-9 with TRBJ2-1; D is unresolved. Germline V CDR1 and CDR2: SEHNR, FQNEAQ (reference sequence). The CDR3 is 15 residues long. V lost 5 bases to trimming and J lost 2 bases, with 13 bases between them. The CDR3 DNA follows: TGTGCCAGCAGCAGCTCGGAAACAGCCTACAATGAGCAGTTCTTC. The encoded protein is CASSSSETAYNEQFF.

The rearrangement links TRBV2 to TRBJ2-3, with a weak D call TRBD1 (6 bases). V dropped 6 bases and J dropped 1 base, with 11 bases sitting between them. Germline CDR1 SNHLY, CDR2 FYNNEI. The CDR3 has 14 residues. CDR3 nucleotides: TGTGCCAGCAGGGTCTACAGGGGCACAGATACGCAGTATTTT. Its protein is CASRVYRGTDTQYF. Variable domain in full (rest from reference TRBV2 and TRBJ2-3): EPEVTQTPSHQVTQMGQEVILRCVPISNHLYFYWYRQILGQKVEFLVSFYNNEISEKSEIFDDQFSVERPDGSNFTLKIRSTKLEDSAMYFCASRVYRGTDTQYFGPGTRLTVL.

The CDR3 region is CARSGPRRTSEIYEQYF. Here the CDR3 DNA reads TGTGCCAGAAGCGGTCCGAGGCGAACTTCGGAGATTTACGAGCAGTACTTC. The rearrangement joins TRBV5-3 to TRBJ2-7; D remains ambiguous. TRBV5-3 is identified as an open reading frame with a role that is uncertain. V shed 4 bases and J shed 4 bases, with 24 bases lying between them. The CDR3 loop spans 17 amino acids.

V gene TRBV30 combines with J gene TRBJ1-4; 8 bases map to TRBD1. This CDR3 is 15 amino acids long. With 2 bases clipped from V and 8 bases from J, the junction kept 10 bases outside the gene matches. CDR1 GTSNPN and CDR2 SVGIG come from the germline V gene (reference sequence). For the CDR3, the DNA is TGTGCCTGGAGTAAAGGGACAGGATCGTACGAAAAACTGTTTTTT. This translates into CAWSKGTGSYEKLFF. Complete variable domain (other parts from reference TRBV30 and TRBJ1-4): SQTIHQWPATLVQPVGSPLSLECTVEGTSNPNLYWYRQAAGRGLQLLFYSVGIGQISSEVPQNLSASRPQDRQFILSSKKLLLSDSGFYLCAWSKGTGSYEKLFFGSGTQLSVL.

The rearrangement uses TRBV9 and TRBJ1-6; D is undetermined. Germline V gene lookup returns CDR1 SGDLS and CDR2 YYNGEE. V was pared by 2 bases and J by 7 bases, with 19 bases between. The CDR3 loop spans 17 amino acids. The CDR3 bases are TGTGCCAGCAGCGTTATCTGGGAGGCGGAATTCAATTCACCCCTCCACTTT. Its translation: CASSVIWEAEFNSPLHF. Full variable domain (remainder filled in from reference TRBV9 and TRBJ1-6): DSGVTQTPKHLITATGQRVTLRCSPRSGDLSVYWYQQSLDQGLQFLIQYYNGEERAKGNILERFSAQQFPDLHSELNLSSLELGDSALYFCASSVIWEAEFNSPLHFGNGTRLTVT.

The rearrangement links TRBV27 to TRBJ1-3, with unresolved D. The CDR3 totals 13 residues. The V end lost 6 bases, the J end lost 0 bases, and 6 bases lay between the germline ends. The germline V gene encodes CDR1 MNHEY and CDR2 SMNVEV (reference sequence). This CDR3 reads CASSQFSGNTIYF. The CDR3 coding sequence is TGTGCCAGCAGCCAGTTCTCTGGAAACACCATATATTTT.

The CDR3 sequence is CASSYSKGANTEAFF. CDR3 DNA sequence: TGTGCCAGCAGTTACTCGAAGGGGGCGAACACTGAAGCTTTCTTT. This rearrangement joins TRBV6-5 to TRBJ1-1; TRBD1 matches 7 bases. Germline V gene sequence: CDR1 MNHEY, CDR2 SVGAGI. CDR3 size: 15 residues. With 0 bases clipped from V and 1 base from J, the junction kept 2 bases outside the gene matches.

The chain combines TRBV28 with TRBJ2-3; 7 bases match TRBD2. The J segment lost 4 bases and the V segment lost 3 bases, leaving 13 bases of the junction unmatched. From germline, CDR1 is MDHEN and CDR2 SYDVKM. The CDR3 has 17 residues. The chain's CDR3 is CASSFPGRAEYPDTQYF. In DNA, the CDR3 is TGTGCCAGCAGTTTTCCGGGGAGGGCAGAGTACCCAGATACGCAGTATTTT.

The chain couples TRBV5-1 to TRBJ1-2; D not resolved. The CDR3 spans 13 residues. Trimming cost V 0 bases and J 4 bases, with 7 bases left between them. Germline V gene data show CDR1 as SGHRS and CDR2 as YFSETQ. The chain's CDR3 is CASSLGSLYGYTF. CDR3 DNA: TGCGCCAGCAGCTTGGGGAGCCTCTATGGCTACACCTTC. Full variable domain (missing parts from reference TRBV5-1 and TRBJ1-2): KAGVTQTPRYLIKTRGQQVTLSCSPISGHRSVSWYQQTPGQGLQFLFEYFSETQRNKGNFPGRFSGRQFSNSRSEMNVSTLELGDSALYLCASSLGSLYGYTFGSGTRLTVV.

This chain uses TRBV27 with TRBJ2-1; 8 nucleotides line up with TRBD1. The CDR3 consists of 15 residues. CDR1 and CDR2 (germline): MNHEY, SMNVEV (reference sequence). The V gene end was trimmed by 5 bases and the J gene end by 4 bases; junction bases not matched to a gene: 7. CDR3 region: CASSQKTGAYNEQFF. The CDR3 DNA follows: TGTGCCAGCAGTCAGAAGACAGGGGCTTACAATGAGCAGTTCTTC.

This clone has only one observation. CDR3 sequence reads: CASSLGQGLGNTIYF. CDR3 in DNA: TGTGCCAGCAGTCTGGGACAGGGCCTCGGAAACACCATATATTTT. J is TRBJ1-3 and V is TRBV27; 9 nucleotides agree with TRBD1. Germline loops: CDR1 MNHEY, CDR2 SMNVEV (reference sequence). V dropped 5 bases and J dropped 4; count of bases not matched to a gene: 6. The CDR3 contains 15 residues.

The genes are TRBV19 and TRBJ1-2; D not resolved. Germline loops: CDR1 LNHDA, CDR2 SQIVND (reference sequence). The V end lost 1 base, the J end lost 5 bases, and 14 bases lay between the germline ends. This CDR3 has 15 residues. CDR3 protein: CASSIGNTRPYGYTF. The CDR3 nucleotides are TGTGCCAGTAGTATAGGAAACACCAGGCCTTATGGCTACACCTTC.

The V call is TRBV19, the J call TRBJ2-7; a weak D match, TRBD1 (5 bases). Germline CDR1 is LNHDA and CDR2 is SQIVND (reference sequence). The CDR3 has 14 amino acids. Between the trimmed V and J ends, which lost 3 bases and 3 bases, there was a span of 12 bases. CDR3 residues: CASSIQGSLYEQYF. CDR3 nucleotides: TGTGCCAGTAGTATCCAGGGATCTCTCTACGAGCAGTACTTC.

The CDR3 spells CAWSIKQGWQPQHF. The CDR3 nucleotides read TGTGCCTGGAGTATCAAACAGGGCTGGCAGCCCCAGCATTTT. The chain recombines TRBV30 with TRBJ1-5; tentative D call: TRBD1 (6 bases). The CDR3 consists of 14 residues. Germline V lookup: CDR1 GTSNPN, CDR2 SVGIG (reference sequence). V was trimmed by 2 bases and J by 7 bases, leaving 15 bases between them.

The chain joins TRBV19 to TRBJ1-1, with TRBD1 identical over 9 bases. The CDR3 consists of 15 residues. V dropped 5 bases and J dropped 3; count of bases not matched to a gene: 7. Germline lookup yields CDR1 LNHDA and CDR2 SQIVND (reference sequence). The CDR3 here is CASSAPQGADTEAFF. In nucleotides, the CDR3 is TGTGCCAGTAGTGCGCCACAGGGGGCGGACACTGAAGCTTTCTTT.

This chain joins TRBV4-1 and TRBJ2-7; D uncertain. CDR1 is MGHRA, CDR2 YSYEKL, per germline. This CDR3 region has 14 residues. V gave up 1 base and J gave up 4 bases, with 11 bases separating them. CDR3 sequence (DNA): TGCGCCAGCAGCCAAGTGGCTAGTTGGTACGAGCAGTACTTC. This translates into CASSQVASWYEQYF.

This clone was seen only once. As DNA, the CDR3 is TGCGCCACCTCCGAGGAGGGAATCGACAACTATGGCTACACCTTC. Translating gives CATSEEGIDNYGYTF. The rearrangement joins TRBV5-1 to TRBJ1-2; D is unclear. Germline V lookup: CDR1 SGHRS, CDR2 YFSETQ. The CDR3 covers 15 residues. V lost 9 bases and J 2 bases, leaving 20 bases between the germline ends.

The J gene is TRBJ1-1, the V gene TRBV5-1; D perhaps matches TRBD1 (6 bases). The CDR3 totals 14 residues. Deletions cut 3 bases from V and 1 base from J, with 10 bases between. Germline V gene sequence: CDR1 SGHRS, CDR2 YFSETQ. The CDR3 reads CASSSGQTNTEAFF. CDR3 nucleotide sequence: TGCGCCAGCAGCTCCGGACAGACGAACACTGAAGCTTTCTTT.

This chain connects TRBV30 to TRBJ2-3; the D gene is possibly TRBD2 (6 bases). The CDR3 contains 14 residues. V shed 3 bases and J shed 0 bases, with 10 bases lying between them. The V gene's germline CDR1 is GTSNPN and CDR2 SVGIG (reference sequence). The CDR3 is CAWSGTFSTDTQYF. In DNA form, the CDR3 reads TGTGCCTGGAGCGGGACTTTTAGCACAGATACGCAGTATTTT.

This chain uses TRBV19 with TRBJ2-5, with 8 bases that match TRBD2. V dropped 6 bases and J dropped 4; count of bases not matched to a gene: 7. There are 14 residues in the CDR3. CDR1 and CDR2 from the germline V gene are LNHDA and SQIVND (reference sequence). The CDR3 loop is CASSPGLARETQYF. In DNA form, the CDR3 reads TGTGCCAGTAGCCCTGGACTAGCTCGAGAGACCCAGTACTTC.

The chain couples TRBV5-6 to TRBJ1-1; D unclear. CDR1 is SGHDT and CDR2 is YYEEEE in the germline V gene. V shed 2 bases and J shed 0 bases, with 5 bases lying between them. This CDR3 comprises 13 residues. The CDR3 DNA is TGTGCCAGCAGCTTCCTGTTGAACACTGAAGCTTTCTTT. Translated, it gives CASSFLLNTEAFF. Filled out from reference TRBV5-6 and TRBJ1-1, the complete variable domain reads DAGVTQSPTHLIKTRGQQVTLRCSPKSGHDTVSWYQQALGQGPQFIFQYYEEEERQRGNFPDRFSGHQFPNYSSELNVNALLLGDSALYLCASSFLLNTEAFFGQGTRLTVV.